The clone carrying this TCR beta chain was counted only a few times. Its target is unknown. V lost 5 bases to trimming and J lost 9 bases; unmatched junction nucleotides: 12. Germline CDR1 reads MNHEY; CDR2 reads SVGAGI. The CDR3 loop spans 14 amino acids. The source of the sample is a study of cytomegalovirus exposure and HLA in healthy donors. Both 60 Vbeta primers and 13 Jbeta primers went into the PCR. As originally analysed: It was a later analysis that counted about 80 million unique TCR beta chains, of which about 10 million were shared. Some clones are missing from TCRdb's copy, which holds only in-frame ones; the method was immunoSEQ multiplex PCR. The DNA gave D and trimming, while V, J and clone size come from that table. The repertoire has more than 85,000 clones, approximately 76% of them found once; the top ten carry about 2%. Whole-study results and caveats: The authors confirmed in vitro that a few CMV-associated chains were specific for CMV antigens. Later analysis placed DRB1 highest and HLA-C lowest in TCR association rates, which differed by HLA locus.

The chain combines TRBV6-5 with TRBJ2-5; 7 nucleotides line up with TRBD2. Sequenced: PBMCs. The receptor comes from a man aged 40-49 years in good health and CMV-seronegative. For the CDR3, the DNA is TGTGCCAGCAGTCGAGCGGGGACTCCTTGGTCCCAGTACTTC. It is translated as CASSRAGTPWSQYF.